A single sample is the source of the 17 T cell receptor beta chains below, sequenced in a study of regulatory T cells in long-lasting Graves disease. The time point: newly diagnosed GD, antithyroid drugs for less than 3 months. Making the TCR library involved RNA that had been extracted from PBMCs. Arm-PCR with iRepertoire HTBI primers amplified the CDR3 regions for these TCR beta libraries. TCRdb analysed the multiplex PCR reads with MiXCR anew, one entry per CDR3 protein. The table lists about 450,000 distinct CDR3 sequences, about 16% of them singletons. These records were also assigned to another study, of T cells in Graves' hyperthyroidism and ophthalmopathy.

This material consisted of peripheral blood mononuclear cells (PBMCs), taken at new diagnosis, from a patient treated with antithyroid drugs. The receptor set was obtained from a woman aged 30 to 39 with Graves disease.

This clonotype was counted at least ten times. V is TRBV24-1 and J is TRBJ2-7; D is uncertain. Germline lookup yields CDR1 KGHDR and CDR2 SFDVKD. The CDR3 spans 11 residues. Between the trimmed V and J ends, which lost 4 bases and 2 bases, there was a span of 2 bases. CDR3 region: CATSDTYEQYF. CDR3 DNA sequence: TGTGCCACCAGTGACACCTACGAGCAGTACTTC.

Concerning this clonotype: A single base separates this from a much larger clone, so it may be a read error. This chain joins TRBV10-2 and TRBJ2-7; 10 bases agree with TRBD2. Germline values: CDR1 WSHSY, CDR2 SAAADI. The CDR3 extends over 13 amino acids. V lost 7 bases to trimming and J lost 6 bases; unmatched junction nucleotides: 6. CDR3 coding DNA: TGCGCCAGCATGGGGACTAGCGCGTGCGAGCAGTACTTC. It encodes CASMGTSACEQYF.

This clonotype was seen a handful of times. The rearrangement links TRBV5-5 to TRBJ2-3; no clear D gene. Trimming left V 1 base short and J 2 bases short, with 11 bases between. The CDR3 has 15 amino acids. Germline CDR1 is SGHKS and CDR2 is YYEKEE (reference sequence). The CDR3 DNA sequence: TGTGCCAGCAGCTTGACCCGGGCCGACACAGATACGCAGTATTTT. This translates into CASSLTRADTDTQYF.

This clonotype was detected ten times or more. This chain connects TRBV18 to TRBJ1-1, with D hard to call. V lost 3 bases and J lost 0, with 8 bases in between. CDR3 length equals 14 residues. From germline, CDR1 is KGHSH and CDR2 LQKENI. CDR3 protein: CASSPDLVNTEAFF. The CDR3 region has the DNA TGTGCCAGCTCACCGGATCTCGTGAACACTGAAGCTTTCTTT.

This clonotype was counted only a few times. The J gene is TRBJ2-3, the V gene TRBV9, with D maybe TRBD2 (5 bases). Germline values: CDR1 SGDLS, CDR2 YYNGEE. The CDR3 runs 15 residues. V was pared by 0 bases and J by 1 base, with 9 bases between. This CDR3 is CASSVAISGTDTQYF. CDR3 DNA sequence: TGTGCCAGCAGCGTAGCGATTAGCGGCACAGATACGCAGTATTTT.

The table lists this clonotype with many counts. The chain links TRBV7-6 to TRBJ2-7; TRBD2 matches at 7 bases. Germline CDR1 is SGHVS and CDR2 is FNYEAQ. This CDR3 comprises 15 residues. Trimming removed 5 bases from V and 5 bases from J; junction bases left unmatched: 12. The CDR3 DNA reads TGTGCCAGCAGCCCGGCTCCCCGCGGGAGACACGAGCAGTACTTC. Its translation is CASSPAPRGRHEQYF.

This clonotype was detected ten times or more. This chain uses TRBV12-3 or TRBV12-4 with TRBJ2-7; either TRBD1 or TRBD2 may supply D (5 bases each). The V and J ends lost 6 bases and 5 bases respectively, with 8 bases between them. The CDR3 contains 11 residues. CDR3 nucleotide sequence: TGTGCCAGCAGAGGGACCCACGAGCAGTACTTC. Its protein product is CASRGTHEQYF.

The chain combines TRBV7-8 with TRBJ2-2; 7 bases map to TRBD2. Germline V gene sequence: CDR1 SGHVS, CDR2 FQNEAQ. The length of the CDR3 is 17 residues. V was clipped by 1 base and J by 0 bases; unmatched bases: 5. In DNA form, the CDR3 reads TGTGCCAGCAGCTTAGGTGCTAGCGGCCCGAACACCGGGGAGCTGTTTTTT. Translating it yields CASSLGASGPNTGELFF.

This clonotype was picked up many times. V is TRBV4-3 and J is TRBJ1-5, with D possibly TRBD1 on 5 matching bases. Germline CDR1 reads LGHNA; CDR2 reads YSLEER. V shed 0 bases and J shed 4 bases, with 10 bases lying between them. The CDR3 length is 15 residues. CDR3 coding DNA: TGCGCCAGCAGCCAAGATTGGGGCATGAATCAGCCCCAGCATTTT. Translated: CASSQDWGMNQPQHF.

This clonotype was seen many times. The rearrangement joins TRBV27 to TRBJ2-3; D is ambiguous. CDR3 size: 12 residues. The germline V gene encodes CDR1 MNHEY and CDR2 SMNVEV (reference sequence). The V end was cut by 6 bases, the J end by 6 bases, with 10 bases between. This CDR3 reads CASSLTSDTQYF. The CDR3 DNA follows: TGTGCCAGCAGCTTAACGAGTGATACGCAGTATTTT.

Only a few counts were recorded for this clonotype. V is TRBV9 and J is TRBJ2-1; TRBD2 is a possible D gene (5 bases). V was clipped by 0 bases and J by 5 bases, with 9 bases between them. The CDR3 is 14 residues long. Germline V gene sequence: CDR1 SGDLS, CDR2 YYNGEE. The CDR3 reads CASSVVGGNNEQFF. DNA for the CDR3: TGTGCCAGCAGCGTAGTAGGAGGCAACAATGAGCAGTTCTTC.

This chain connects TRBV6-5 to TRBJ2-1; 9 nucleotides agree with TRBD1. V lost 3 bases, J lost 11 bases, and 17 bases stayed unmatched. The CDR3 is 17 amino acids. CDR1 is MNHEY and CDR2 is SVGAGI in the germline V gene. The CDR3 coding sequence is TGTGCCAGCAGTTATTTGATCACAGGGGGCGATAAAAATAAGCAGTTCTTC. Protein product: CASSYLITGGDKNKQFF.

This clonotype has just a few counts. The chain links TRBV5-1 to TRBJ2-1, with 9 positions matching TRBD1. The CDR3 consists of 16 residues. V lost 1 base to trimming and J lost 4 bases; unmatched junction nucleotides: 6. Germline V gene lookup returns CDR1 SGHRS and CDR2 YFSETQ. CDR3 nucleotide sequence: TGCGCCAGCAGCTTGACCACCGGGACAGGGTACAATGAGCAGTTCTTC. Residues: CASSLTTGTGYNEQFF. Full variable domain (missing parts from reference TRBV5-1 and TRBJ2-1): KAGVTQTPRYLIKTRGQQVTLSCSPISGHRSVSWYQQTPGQGLQFLFEYFSETQRNKGNFPGRFSGRQFSNSRSEMNVSTLELGDSALYLCASSLTTGTGYNEQFFGPGTRLTVL.

At least ten counts were recorded for this clonotype. V and J are TRBV15 and TRBJ1-2; TRBD1 matches 10 bases. With 3 bases clipped from V and 4 bases from J, the junction kept 11 bases outside the gene matches. This CDR3 region has 17 residues. The germline V gene has CDR1 LNHNV and CDR2 YYDKDF (reference sequence). The CDR3 DNA reads TGTGCCACCAGCAGGGTAGACAGGGGGCCACTTTCCTATGGCTACACCTTC. Amino acids: CATSRVDRGPLSYGYTF.

On this clonotype: Possible read error: a much larger clone is one base away. The chain joins TRBV7-6 to TRBJ2-7; 11 bases agree with TRBD2. V was pared by 8 bases and J by 7 bases, with 13 bases of the junction left unmatched. Germline V gene lookup returns CDR1 SGHVS and CDR2 FNYEAQ. CDR3 length equals 15 residues. The chain's CDR3 is CASGETGTSGGEQYF. In nucleotides, the CDR3 is TGTGCCAGCGGAGAGACCGGGACTAGCGGTGGGGAGCAGTACTTC.

Concerning this clonotype: The conserved final phenylalanine or tryptophan is absent from the CDR3, which likely points to a read error. V is TRBV7-9 and J is TRBJ2-7; 7 positions match TRBD1. The V and J ends lost 1 base and 6 bases, in that order; junction bases with no gene match: 15. The CDR3 totals 17 residues. Germline CDR1 and CDR2: SEHNR and FQNEAQ (reference sequence). CDR3 residues: CASSLESGDSRLGEQYS. The CDR3 coding sequence is TGTGCCAGCAGCTTAGAATCCGGGGACAGTCGATTGGGCGAGCAGTACTCC.

At least ten counts were recorded for this clonotype. This rearrangement joins TRBV18 to TRBJ1-3; D ambiguous. From germline, CDR1 is KGHSH and CDR2 LQKENI. V was trimmed by 3 bases and J by 0 bases, leaving 12 bases between them. CDR3 length equals 16 residues. The DNA of the CDR3 is TGTGCCAGCTCACCGCTGGACCGCCCCTCTGGAAACACCATATATTTT. It yields the protein CASSPLDRPSGNTIYF.